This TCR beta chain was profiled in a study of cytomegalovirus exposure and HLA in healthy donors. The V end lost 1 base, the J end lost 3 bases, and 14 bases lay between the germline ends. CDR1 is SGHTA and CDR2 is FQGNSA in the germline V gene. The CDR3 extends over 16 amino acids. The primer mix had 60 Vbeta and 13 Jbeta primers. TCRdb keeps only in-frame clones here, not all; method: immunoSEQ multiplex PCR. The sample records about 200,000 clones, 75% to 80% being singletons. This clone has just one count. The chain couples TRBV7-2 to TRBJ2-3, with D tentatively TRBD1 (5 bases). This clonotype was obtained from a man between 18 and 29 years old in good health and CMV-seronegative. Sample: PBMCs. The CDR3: CASSLDRLVGTDTQYF. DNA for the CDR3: TGTGCCAGCAGCTTAGACAGGCTAGTGGGGACAGATACGCAGTATTTT. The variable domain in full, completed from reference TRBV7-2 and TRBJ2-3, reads GAGVSQSPSNKVTEKGKDVELRCDPISGHTALYWYRQSLGQGLEFLIYFQGNSAPDKSGLPSDRFSAERTGGSVSTLTIQRTQQEDSAVYLCASSLDRLVGTDTQYFGPGTRLTVL.